This T cell receptor (beta chain) was observed in a study of T cell responses to AZD1222 COVID-19 vaccine. Study findings and constraints: Baseline testing showed seropositivity in only a handful of AZD1222 recipients.

This clone has only a few counts. The target antigen is unknown. This CDR3 has 15 amino acids. CDR1 is SGHDT and CDR2 is YYEEEE in the germline V gene. The germline V and J ends were trimmed by 4 bases and 5 bases, with 16 bases remaining between them. TCRdb's table, derived via immunoSEQ multiplex PCR, lists solely in-frame clones and lacks some. The sample consists of approximately 120,000 clones, about 87% of them appearing once. The specimen was peripheral blood, collected on day 0 of AZD1222 vaccination. V gene TRBV5-6 combines with J gene TRBJ1-5, with D tentatively TRBD1 (5 bases). This receptor was taken from an adult in good health. The CDR3 sequence is CASSLGGKGHQPQHF. The CDR3 DNA reads TGTGCCAGCAGCCTGGGGGGGAAGGGGCATCAGCCCCAGCATTTT.